This T cell receptor (beta chain) was observed in a study of metastatic and nonmetastatic thyroid tumors. This clone was found many times. TCRdb reanalyzed the PCR reads via MiXCR. The data show about 70,000 clones, roughly a sixth seen once. Each patient came to thyroid surgery without any prior treatment (of any kind). The sequencing sample was made of blood. The clonotype originates from a female donor with papillary thyroid cancer or a benign thyroid nodule (not recorded which). Some clones in this sample may be carry-over from other donors' samples.

CDR3 coding DNA: TGTGCCAGCAGTCGCCAACAGGGGACTGGCAATCAGCCCCAGCATTTT. Translated: CASSRQQGTGNQPQHF. The rearrangement uses TRBV2 and TRBJ1-5; 7 bases map to TRBD1. Germline V gene data show CDR1 as SNHLY and CDR2 as FYNNEI. J lost 2 bases, V lost 5 bases, and 9 bases had no gene match. The CDR3 runs 16 residues.